These 20 T cell receptor beta chains originate from one sample sequenced in a study of control samples from healthy donors and cancer patients. Some clones are missing from TCRdb's copy, which holds only in-frame ones; the method was immunoSEQ multiplex PCR. The sample has almost 95,000 clones, about nine tenths seen once. The sample was blood. The receptors here all came from a woman under 30 in good health.

This sequence joins TRBV5-5 and TRBJ2-5; D is ambiguous. Trimming left V 0 bases short and J 5 bases short, with 11 bases between. The CDR3 is made up of 14 amino acids. Germline lookup yields CDR1 SGHKS and CDR2 YYEKEE (reference sequence). CDR3 in amino acids: CASSLVLGYETQYF. The CDR3, as DNA: TGTGCCAGCAGCTTGGTTTTAGGGTACGAGACCCAGTACTTC.

This clone was seen only a few times. This chain joins TRBV7-2 and TRBJ1-4; unclear D gene. The length of the CDR3 is 13 residues. The germline CDR1 and CDR2 sequences are SGHTA and FQGNSA. Trimming pared 2 bases from V and 8 bases from J, leaving 9 bases between. The CDR3 DNA follows: TGTGCCAGCAGCTTACAGATATACGAAAAACTGTTTTTT. Protein: CASSLQIYEKLFF.

The rearrangement links TRBV2 to TRBJ1-1; 7 bases match TRBD1. CDR1 is SNHLY, CDR2 FYNNEI, per germline. The CDR3 is made up of 14 amino acids. V dropped 8 bases and J dropped 2; count of bases not matched to a gene: 8. The CDR3 DNA reads TGTGCCAGCGTAGGGCAGGGGGGTAACACTGAAGCTTTCTTT. Translated: CASVGQGGNTEAFF. Using reference TRBV2 and TRBJ1-1 for the parts outside the CDR3, the full variable domain is EPEVTQTPSHQVTQMGQEVILRCVPISNHLYFYWYRQILGQKVEFLVSFYNNEISEKSEIFDDQFSVERPDGSNFTLKIRSTKLEDSAMYFCASVGQGGNTEAFFGQGTRLTVV.

The chain recombines TRBV15 with TRBJ1-1, with a tentative D call TRBD1 (5 bases). The CDR3 has 16 amino acids. Germline loops: CDR1 LNHNV, CDR2 YYDKDF (reference sequence). The V gene lost 1 base and the J gene lost 4 bases, with 16 bases spanning the gap. The chain's CDR3 is CATSRGGAPGTTEAFF. In DNA form, the CDR3 reads TGTGCCACCAGCAGAGGAGGGGCCCCGGGGACCACTGAAGCTTTCTTT. The variable domain in full, with the rest retrieved from reference TRBV15 and TRBJ1-1, is DAMVIQNPRYQVTQFGKPVTLSCSQTLNHNVMYWYQQKSSQAPKLLFHYYDKDFNNEADTPDNFQSRRPNTSFCFLDIRSPGLGDTAMYLCATSRGGAPGTTEAFFGQGTRLTVV.

V gene TRBV27 combines with J gene TRBJ1-1, with 9 bases lining up with TRBD1. The CDR3 consists of 19 residues. Germline-derived CDR1 and CDR2 are MNHEY and SMNVEV (reference sequence). V lost 1 base and J lost 3; bases outside the gene matches: 15. The CDR3 bases are TGTGCCAGCAGTTTATACTTTCCCCCGGGACAGGGTCCGGACACTGAAGCTTTCTTT. It encodes CASSLYFPPGQGPDTEAFF.

This clone came up once. This rearrangement joins TRBV12-3 or TRBV12-4 to TRBJ1-6; D uncertain. V was trimmed by 2 bases and J by 6 bases, leaving 2 bases between them. This CDR3 spans 12 amino acids. The CDR3: CASSLSNSPLHF. CDR3 DNA sequence: TGTGCCAGCAGTTTAAGTAATTCACCCCTCCACTTT.

V gene TRBV27 combines with J gene TRBJ1-2; D gene uncertain. Germline values: CDR1 MNHEY, CDR2 SMNVEV (reference sequence). Deletions cut 4 bases from V and 1 base from J, with 22 bases between. The CDR3 spans 18 residues. The DNA for the CDR3 is TGTGCCAGCAGTTCCGGAGACGAGGGTGAGGGTTTTAACTATGGCTACACCTTC. It specifies CASSSGDEGEGFNYGYTF.

J is TRBJ1-2 and V is TRBV6-6, with no clear D. Trimming removed 10 bases at V and 3 bases at J, with 15 bases between. Germline V lookup: CDR1 MNHNY, CDR2 SVGAGI (reference sequence). This CDR3 has 13 residues. The CDR3 loop is CAISTEFYYGYTF. The DNA of the CDR3 is TGTGCCATCTCAACCGAGTTTTACTATGGCTACACCTTC.

V and J are TRBV5-6 and TRBJ2-5; TRBD2 matches 10 bases. The germline V gene encodes CDR1 SGHDT and CDR2 YYEEEE. The V gene end was trimmed by 4 bases and the J gene end by 4 bases; junction bases not matched to a gene: 7. CDR3 size: 15 residues. The CDR3 loop is CASSLWRTSGETQYF. The DNA of the CDR3 is TGTGCCAGCAGCCTATGGAGGACTAGCGGAGAGACCCAGTACTTC.

This clone has more than one count but fewer than ten. The V call is TRBV5-4, the J call TRBJ1-6, with 7 bases fitting TRBD1. Germline lookup yields CDR1 SGHNT and CDR2 YYREEE (reference sequence). The CDR3 has 14 residues. With V trimmed by 5 bases and J by 7 bases, 6 bases remained unmatched. The CDR3 nucleotides are TGTGCCAGCAGTAGACAGGGAGGGAATTCACCCCTCCACTTT. Encoded protein: CASSRQGGNSPLHF.

V and J are TRBV6-1 and TRBJ1-4; D possibly corresponds to TRBD1 (5 bases). CDR1 MNHNS and CDR2 SASEGT come from the germline V gene. This CDR3 has 13 residues. V dropped 9 bases and J dropped 5 bases, with 13 bases sitting between them. CDR3 sequence: CASMGLLNEKLFF. The CDR3 DNA follows: TGTGCCAGTATGGGACTCCTGAATGAAAAACTGTTTTTT.

This chain links TRBV7-2 with TRBJ2-7; 9 bases agree with TRBD2. This CDR3 has 13 residues. Germline trimming cut 8 bases from V and 5 bases from J; bases unmatched to any gene: 7. Germline-derived CDR1 and CDR2 are SGHTA and FQGNSA. The CDR3 sequence: CASHSGGGDEQYF. CDR3 nucleotides: TGTGCCAGCCATAGCGGGGGAGGGGACGAGCAGTACTTC.

The V and J genes are TRBV12-2 and TRBJ2-1; TRBD2 was called by the table and not checked on the DNA. TRBV12-2 constitutes a pseudogene. This CDR3 is built from 15 residues. In nucleotides, the CDR3 is TGTGCAGGTGGACGCGGGGGCCCGGGAAACGATGAGCAGTTCTTC. It yields the protein CAGGRGGPGNDEQFF.

This clone has a single count. The chain combines TRBV2 with TRBJ2-1; D may match TRBD1 or TRBD2 (5 bases each). Germline CDR1 is SNHLY and CDR2 is FYNNEI. Trimming cost V 6 bases and J 12 bases, with 21 bases left between them. The CDR3 spans 14 residues. The CDR3 sequence is CASSWDRTLTWQFF. The CDR3, as DNA: TGTGCCAGCAGCTGGGACCGAACTCTTACGTGGCAGTTCTTC. The whole variable domain, filled in from reference TRBV2 and TRBJ2-1, reads EPEVTQTPSHQVTQMGQEVILRCVPISNHLYFYWYRQILGQKVEFLVSFYNNEISEKSEIFDDQFSVERPDGSNFTLKIRSTKLEDSAMYFCASSWDRTLTWQFFGPGTRLTVL.

V gene TRBV6-5 combines with J gene TRBJ1-2; D possibly corresponds to TRBD1 (5 bases). CDR1 and CDR2 from the germline V gene are MNHEY and SVGAGI. CDR3 length: 13 residues. Deletions cut 8 bases from V and 7 bases from J, with 17 bases between. The chain's CDR3 is CASGGTGPRGYTF. The CDR3 DNA follows: TGTGCCAGCGGGGGAACCGGGCCTCGTGGCTACACCTTC.

J is TRBJ1-1 and V is TRBV5-6; D remains ambiguous. Looked up from germline, CDR1 is SGHDT and CDR2 is YYEEEE. Trimming removed 0 bases at V and 0 bases at J, with 6 bases between. CDR3 length: 14 amino acids. The CDR3, as DNA: TGTGCCAGCAGCTTGGGAGGCATGAACACTGAAGCTTTCTTT. Amino acid sequence: CASSLGGMNTEAFF. Looking up the rest from reference TRBV5-6 and TRBJ1-1 gives the full variable domain: DAGVTQSPTHLIKTRGQQVTLRCSPKSGHDTVSWYQQALGQGPQFIFQYYEEEERQRGNFPDRFSGHQFPNYSSELNVNALLLGDSALYLCASSLGGMNTEAFFGQGTRLTVV.

The chain combines TRBV19 with TRBJ1-5; the D gene is possibly TRBD1 (5 bases). The CDR3 has 16 amino acids. The V gene's germline CDR1 is LNHDA and CDR2 SQIVND (reference sequence). Trimming took off 4 bases at V and 6 bases at J, with 19 bases between the two ends. Here the CDR3 reads CASSRPGLGGGQPQHF. The CDR3 DNA is TGTGCCAGTAGTAGACCGGGACTCGGTGGAGGTCAGCCCCAGCATTTT.

With regard to this clone: At one of its ends the junction is not consistent with the germline gene, which may arise from a read error. The chain recombines TRBV19 with TRBJ1-2; 8 nucleotides agree with TRBD1. Per germline, CDR1 LNHDA and CDR2 SQIVND (reference sequence). This CDR3 is built from 14 residues. The CDR3 spells CASSTIGTGPSLLF. The CDR3 DNA reads TGTGCCAGTAGTACGATTGGGACAGGCCCTTCCCTTCTCTTC. Full variable domain (missing parts from reference TRBV19 and TRBJ1-2): DGGITQSPKYLFRKEGQNVTLSCEQNLNHDAMYWYRQDPGQGLRLIYYSQIVNDFQKGDIAEGYSVSREKKESFPLTVTSAQKNPTAFYLCASSTIGTGPSLLFGSGTRLTVV.

V and J are TRBV27 and TRBJ1-5; D remains unclear. Trimming shortened V by 5 bases and J by 7 bases, and 15 bases separated the two germline ends. This CDR3 comprises 14 residues. Germline lookup yields CDR1 MNHEY and CDR2 SMNVEV (reference sequence). The CDR3 sequence is CASSPPGGSQPQHF. The CDR3 coding sequence is TGTGCCAGCAGTCCTCCTGGAGGAAGCCAGCCCCAGCATTTT.

CDR3 in amino acids: CASSEVGAGRTGELFF. DNA for the CDR3: TGTGCCAGCAGTGAAGTGGGGGCAGGGCGAACCGGGGAGCTGTTTTTT. The chain uses TRBV25-1 and TRBJ2-2, with D possibly TRBD1 on 6 matching bases. CDR1 and CDR2 (germline): MGHDK, SYGVNS. The CDR3 is made up of 16 amino acids. Between the trimmed V and J ends, which lost 2 bases and 5 bases, there was a span of 15 bases. The entire variable domain, with the rest obtained from reference TRBV25-1 and TRBJ2-2, is as follows: EADIYQTPRYLVIGTGKKITLECSQTMGHDKMYWYQQDPGMELHLIHYSYGVNSTEKGDLSSESTVSRIRTEHFPLTLESARPSHTSQYLCASSEVGAGRTGELFFGEGSRLTVL.